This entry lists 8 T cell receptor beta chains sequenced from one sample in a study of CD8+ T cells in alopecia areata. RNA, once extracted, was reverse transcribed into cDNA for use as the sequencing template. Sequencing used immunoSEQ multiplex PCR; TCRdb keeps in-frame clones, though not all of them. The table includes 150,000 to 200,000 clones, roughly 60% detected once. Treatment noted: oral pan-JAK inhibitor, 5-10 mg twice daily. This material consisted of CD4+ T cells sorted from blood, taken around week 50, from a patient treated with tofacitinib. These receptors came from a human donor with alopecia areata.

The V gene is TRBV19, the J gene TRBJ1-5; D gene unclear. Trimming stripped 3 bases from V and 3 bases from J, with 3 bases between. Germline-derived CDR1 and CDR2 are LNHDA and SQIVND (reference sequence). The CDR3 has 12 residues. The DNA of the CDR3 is TGTGCCAGTAGTATGTTCAATCAGCCCCAGCATTTT. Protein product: CASSMFNQPQHF.

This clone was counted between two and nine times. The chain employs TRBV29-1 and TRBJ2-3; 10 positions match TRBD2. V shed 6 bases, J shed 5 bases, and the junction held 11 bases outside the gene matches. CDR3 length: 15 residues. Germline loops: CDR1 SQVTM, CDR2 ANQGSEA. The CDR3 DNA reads TGCAGCGTAGCCTCTAGCGGGGGATGGAGAGATACGCAGTATTTT. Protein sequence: CSVASSGGWRDTQYF.

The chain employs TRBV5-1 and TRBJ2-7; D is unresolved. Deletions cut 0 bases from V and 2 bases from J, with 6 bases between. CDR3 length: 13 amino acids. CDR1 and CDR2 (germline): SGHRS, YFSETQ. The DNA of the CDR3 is TGCGCCAGCAGCTTGGGCAGCACCTACGAGCAGTACTTC. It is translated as CASSLGSTYEQYF.

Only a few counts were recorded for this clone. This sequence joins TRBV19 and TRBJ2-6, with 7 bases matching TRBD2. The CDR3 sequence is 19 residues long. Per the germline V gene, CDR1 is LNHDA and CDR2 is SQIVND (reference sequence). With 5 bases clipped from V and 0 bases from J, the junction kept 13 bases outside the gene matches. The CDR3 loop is CASSRRSAGPGSGANVLTF. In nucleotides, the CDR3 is TGTGCCAGTAGTCGACGGTCAGCGGGGCCGGGCTCTGGGGCCAACGTCCTGACTTTC. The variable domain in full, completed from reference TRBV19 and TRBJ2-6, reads DGGITQSPKYLFRKEGQNVTLSCEQNLNHDAMYWYRQDPGQGLRLIYYSQIVNDFQKGDIAEGYSVSREKKESFPLTVTSAQKNPTAFYLCASSRRSAGPGSGANVLTFGAGSRLTVL.

CDR3 residues: CASSQDPGPPGDTQYF. The CDR3 coding sequence is TGCGCCAGCAGCCAAGATCCCGGGCCGCCCGGGGATACGCAGTATTTT. The rearrangement uses TRBV4-3 and TRBJ2-3, with D unclear. Trimming removed 0 bases from V and 6 bases from J, with 16 bases in between. Germline CDR1 reads LGHNA; CDR2 reads YSLEER. The CDR3 is 16 amino acids.

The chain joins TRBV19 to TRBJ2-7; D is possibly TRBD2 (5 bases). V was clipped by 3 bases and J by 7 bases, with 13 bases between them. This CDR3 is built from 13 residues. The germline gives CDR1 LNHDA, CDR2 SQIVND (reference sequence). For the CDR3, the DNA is TGTGCCAGTAGTATCGGGGATGACGGGGAGCAGTACTTC. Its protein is CASSIGDDGEQYF.

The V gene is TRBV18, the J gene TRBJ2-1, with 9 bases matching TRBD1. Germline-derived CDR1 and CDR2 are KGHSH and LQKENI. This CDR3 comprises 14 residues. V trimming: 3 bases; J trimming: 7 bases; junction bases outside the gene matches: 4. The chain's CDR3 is CASSPRTGVNEQFF. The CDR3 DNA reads TGTGCCAGCTCACCTCGGACAGGGGTGAATGAGCAGTTCTTC.

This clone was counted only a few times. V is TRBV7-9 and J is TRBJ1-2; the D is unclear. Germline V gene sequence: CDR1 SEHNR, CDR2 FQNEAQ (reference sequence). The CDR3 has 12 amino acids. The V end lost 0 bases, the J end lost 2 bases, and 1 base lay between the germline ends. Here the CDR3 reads CASSLANYGYTF. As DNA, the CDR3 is TGTGCCAGCAGCTTAGCAAACTATGGCTACACCTTC.